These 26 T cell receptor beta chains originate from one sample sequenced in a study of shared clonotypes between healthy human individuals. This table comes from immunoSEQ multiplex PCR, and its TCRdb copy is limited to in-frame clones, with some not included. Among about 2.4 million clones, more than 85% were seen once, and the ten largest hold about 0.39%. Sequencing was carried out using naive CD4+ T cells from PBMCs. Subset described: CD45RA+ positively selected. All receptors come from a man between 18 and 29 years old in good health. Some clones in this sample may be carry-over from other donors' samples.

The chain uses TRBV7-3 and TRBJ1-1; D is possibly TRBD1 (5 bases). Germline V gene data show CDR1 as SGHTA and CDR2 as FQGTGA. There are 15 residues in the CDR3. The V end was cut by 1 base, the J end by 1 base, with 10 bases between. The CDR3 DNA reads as TGTGCCAGCAGCTTAATAGCAGGGAAGAACACTGAAGCTTTCTTT. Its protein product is CASSLIAGKNTEAFF.

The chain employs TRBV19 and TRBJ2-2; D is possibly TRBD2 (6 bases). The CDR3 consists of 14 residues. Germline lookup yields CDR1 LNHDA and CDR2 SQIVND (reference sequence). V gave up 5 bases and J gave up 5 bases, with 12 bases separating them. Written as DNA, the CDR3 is TGTGCCAGTAGTTCACGACTAGTAACCGGGGAGCTGTTTTTT. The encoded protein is CASSSRLVTGELFF.

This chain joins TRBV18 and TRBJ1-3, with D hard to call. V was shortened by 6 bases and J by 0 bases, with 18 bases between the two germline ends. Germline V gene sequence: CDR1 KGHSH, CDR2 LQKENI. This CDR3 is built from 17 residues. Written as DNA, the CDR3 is TGTGCCAGCTCTAGAACTGGCCCAGCCAACTCTGGAAACACCATATATTTT. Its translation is CASSRTGPANSGNTIYF.

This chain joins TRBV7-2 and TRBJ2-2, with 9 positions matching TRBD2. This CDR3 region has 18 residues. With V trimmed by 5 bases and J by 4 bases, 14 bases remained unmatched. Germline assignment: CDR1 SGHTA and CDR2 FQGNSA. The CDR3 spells CASSGFSGSGPGTGELFF. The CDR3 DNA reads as TGTGCCAGCAGCGGGTTTAGCGGGAGTGGCCCGGGCACCGGGGAGCTGTTTTTT.

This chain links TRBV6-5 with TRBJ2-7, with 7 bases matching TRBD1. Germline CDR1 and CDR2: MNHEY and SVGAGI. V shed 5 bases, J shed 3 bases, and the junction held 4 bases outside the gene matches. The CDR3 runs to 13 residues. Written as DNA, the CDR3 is TGTGCCAGCAGTCACCGGGACAGCTACGAGCAGTACTTC. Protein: CASSHRDSYEQYF.

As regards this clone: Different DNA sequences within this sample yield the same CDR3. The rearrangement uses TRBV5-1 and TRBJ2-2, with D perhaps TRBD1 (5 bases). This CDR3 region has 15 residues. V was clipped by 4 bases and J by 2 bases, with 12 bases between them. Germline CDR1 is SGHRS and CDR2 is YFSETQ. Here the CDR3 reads CASSPGAVNTGELFF. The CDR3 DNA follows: TGCGCCAGCAGCCCTGGGGCGGTTAACACCGGGGAGCTGTTTTTT.

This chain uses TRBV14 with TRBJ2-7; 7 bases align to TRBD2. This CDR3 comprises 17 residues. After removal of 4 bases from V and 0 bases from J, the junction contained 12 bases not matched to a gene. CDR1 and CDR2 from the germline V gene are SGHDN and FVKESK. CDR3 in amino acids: CASSPPIGLADSYEQYF. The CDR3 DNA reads TGTGCCAGCAGCCCCCCTATTGGGCTAGCGGACTCCTACGAGCAGTACTTC.

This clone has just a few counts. CDR3 DNA sequence: TGTGCCAGCAGCACGCAGGGCTCGAACACTGAAGCTTTCTTT. It encodes CASSTQGSNTEAFF. This chain joins TRBV7-3 and TRBJ1-1; D is perhaps TRBD1 (5 bases). Germline CDR1 is SGHTA and CDR2 is FQGTGA. CDR3 length: 14 amino acids. Trimming took 5 bases from V and 1 from J, leaving 11 bases between them. The full variable domain, with the rest looked up from reference TRBV7-3 and TRBJ1-1, is GAGVSQTPSNKVTEKGKYVELRCDPISGHTALYWYRQSLGQGPEFLIYFQGTGAADDSGLPNDRFFAVRPEGSVSTLKIQRTERGDSAVYLCASSTQGSNTEAFFGQGTRLTVV.

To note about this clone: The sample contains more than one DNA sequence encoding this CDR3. CDR3 in amino acids: CASSPPPGADTQYF. For the CDR3, the DNA is TGTGCCAGCTCACCACCGCCCGGGGCCGATACGCAGTATTTT. The V call is TRBV18, the J call TRBJ2-3; D may match TRBD1 or TRBD2 (5 bases each). The V gene's germline CDR1 is KGHSH and CDR2 LQKENI. CDR3 length: 14 residues. Trimming stripped 0 bases from V and 6 bases from J, with 10 bases between.

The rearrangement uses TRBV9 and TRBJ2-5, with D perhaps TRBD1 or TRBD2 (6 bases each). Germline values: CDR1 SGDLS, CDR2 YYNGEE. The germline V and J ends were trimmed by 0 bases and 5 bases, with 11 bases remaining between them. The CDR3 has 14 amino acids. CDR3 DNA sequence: TGTGCCAGCAGCGTAGCCGGGGGCGTTGAGACCCAGTACTTC. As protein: CASSVAGGVETQYF.

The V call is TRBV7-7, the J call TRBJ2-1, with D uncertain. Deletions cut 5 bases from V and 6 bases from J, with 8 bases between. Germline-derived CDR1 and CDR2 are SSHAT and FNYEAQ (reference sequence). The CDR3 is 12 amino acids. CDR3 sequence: CASSPVGNEQFF. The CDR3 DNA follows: TGTGCCAGCAGCCCGGTGGGCAATGAGCAGTTCTTC.

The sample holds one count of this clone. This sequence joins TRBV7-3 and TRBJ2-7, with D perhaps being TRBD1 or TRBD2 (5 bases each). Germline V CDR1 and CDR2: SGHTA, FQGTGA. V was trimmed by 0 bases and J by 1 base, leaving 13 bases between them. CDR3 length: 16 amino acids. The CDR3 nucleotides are TGTGCCAGCAGCTTAACCGGGACGGTGGAGTCCTACGAGCAGTACTTC. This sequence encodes CASSLTGTVESYEQYF.

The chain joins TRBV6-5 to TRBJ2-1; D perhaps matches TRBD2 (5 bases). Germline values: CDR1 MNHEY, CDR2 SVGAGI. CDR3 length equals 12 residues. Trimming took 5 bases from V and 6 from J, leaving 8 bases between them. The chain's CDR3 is CASSTRSNEQFF. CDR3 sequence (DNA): TGTGCCAGCAGTACTAGGAGCAATGAGCAGTTCTTC.

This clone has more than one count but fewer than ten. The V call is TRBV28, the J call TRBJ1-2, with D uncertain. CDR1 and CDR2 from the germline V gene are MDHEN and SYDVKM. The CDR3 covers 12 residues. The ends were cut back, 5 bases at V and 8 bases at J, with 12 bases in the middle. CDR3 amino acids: CASSPASGGYTF. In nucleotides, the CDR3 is TGTGCCAGCAGTCCAGCGAGCGGGGGCTACACCTTC.

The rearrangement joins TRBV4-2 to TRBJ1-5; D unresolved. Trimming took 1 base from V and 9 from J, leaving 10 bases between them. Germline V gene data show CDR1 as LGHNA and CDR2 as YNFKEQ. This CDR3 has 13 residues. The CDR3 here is CASSQGITPPQHF. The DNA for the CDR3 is TGTGCCAGCAGCCAAGGAATTACTCCGCCCCAGCATTTT.

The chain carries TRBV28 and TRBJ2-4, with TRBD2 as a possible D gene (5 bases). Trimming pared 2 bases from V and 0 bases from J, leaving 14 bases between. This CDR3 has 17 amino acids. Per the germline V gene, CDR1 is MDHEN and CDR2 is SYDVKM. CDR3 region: CASSLADGVLAKNIQYF. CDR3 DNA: TGTGCCAGCAGTTTAGCGGACGGGGTATTAGCCAAAAACATTCAGTACTTC.

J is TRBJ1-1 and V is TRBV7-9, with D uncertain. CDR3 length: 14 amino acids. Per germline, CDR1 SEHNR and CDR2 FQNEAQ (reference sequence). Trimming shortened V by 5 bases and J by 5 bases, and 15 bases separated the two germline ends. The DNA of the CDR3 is TGTGCCAGCAGCCCAAGCTCCGGGGTAACTGAAGCTTTCTTT. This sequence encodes CASSPSSGVTEAFF.

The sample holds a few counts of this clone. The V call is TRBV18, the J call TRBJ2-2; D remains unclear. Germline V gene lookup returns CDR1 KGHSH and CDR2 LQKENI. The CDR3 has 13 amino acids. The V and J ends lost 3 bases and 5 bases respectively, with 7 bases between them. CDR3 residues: CASSPLETGELFF. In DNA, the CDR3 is TGTGCCAGCTCACCTTTGGAAACCGGGGAGCTGTTTTTT.

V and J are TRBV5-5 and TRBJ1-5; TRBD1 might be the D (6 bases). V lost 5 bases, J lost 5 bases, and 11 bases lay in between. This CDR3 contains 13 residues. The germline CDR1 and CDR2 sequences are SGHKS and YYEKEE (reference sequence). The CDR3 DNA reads TGTGCCAGCAGAAAGGACAGAGATCAGCCCCAGCATTTT. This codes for CASRKDRDQPQHF.

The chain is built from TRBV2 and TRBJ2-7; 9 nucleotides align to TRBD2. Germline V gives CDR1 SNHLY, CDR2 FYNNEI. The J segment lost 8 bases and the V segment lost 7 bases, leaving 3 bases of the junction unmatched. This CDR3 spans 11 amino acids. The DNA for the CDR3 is TGTGCCAGCACGGGACTAGCCCAGCAGTACTTC. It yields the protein CASTGLAQQYF.

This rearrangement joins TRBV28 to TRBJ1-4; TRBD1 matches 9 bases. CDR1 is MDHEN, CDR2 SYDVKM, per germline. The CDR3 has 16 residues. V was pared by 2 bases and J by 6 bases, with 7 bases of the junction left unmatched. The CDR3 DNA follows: TGTGCCAGCAGTTTAGGAGTTGGGACAGGGTATGAAAAACTGTTTTTT. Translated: CASSLGVGTGYEKLFF. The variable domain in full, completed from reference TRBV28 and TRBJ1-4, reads DVKVTQSSRYLVKRTGEKVFLECVQDMDHENMFWYRQDPGLGLRLIYFSYDVKMKEKGDIPEGYSVSREKKERFSLILESASTNQTSMYLCASSLGVGTGYEKLFFGSGTQLSVL.

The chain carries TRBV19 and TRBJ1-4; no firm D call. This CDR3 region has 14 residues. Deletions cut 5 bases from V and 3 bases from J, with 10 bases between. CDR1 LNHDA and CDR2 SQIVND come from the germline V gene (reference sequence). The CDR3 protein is CASSGMASNEKLFF. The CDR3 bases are TGTGCCAGTAGTGGGATGGCCTCTAATGAAAAACTGTTTTTT. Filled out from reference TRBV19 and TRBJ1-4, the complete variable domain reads DGGITQSPKYLFRKEGQNVTLSCEQNLNHDAMYWYRQDPGQGLRLIYYSQIVNDFQKGDIAEGYSVSREKKESFPLTVTSAQKNPTAFYLCASSGMASNEKLFFGSGTQLSVL.

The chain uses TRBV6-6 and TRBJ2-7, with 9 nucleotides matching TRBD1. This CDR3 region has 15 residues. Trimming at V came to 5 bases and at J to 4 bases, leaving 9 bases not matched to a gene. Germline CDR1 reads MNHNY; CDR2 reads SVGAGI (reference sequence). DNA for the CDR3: TGTGCCAGCAGTCATCCCGGGACAGGGCCGTACGAGCAGTACTTC. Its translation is CASSHPGTGPYEQYF.

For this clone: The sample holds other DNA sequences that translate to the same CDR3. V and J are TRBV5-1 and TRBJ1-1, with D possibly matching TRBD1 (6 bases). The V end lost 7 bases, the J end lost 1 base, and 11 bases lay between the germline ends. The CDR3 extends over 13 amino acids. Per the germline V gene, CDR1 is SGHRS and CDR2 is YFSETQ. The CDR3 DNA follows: TGCGCCAGCTCCCTGACAGGGAACACTGAAGCTTTCTTT. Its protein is CASSLTGNTEAFF.

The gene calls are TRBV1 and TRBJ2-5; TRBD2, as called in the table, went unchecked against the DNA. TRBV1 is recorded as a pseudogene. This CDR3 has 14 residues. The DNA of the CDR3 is TGCACCAGCAGCCAAGAAGGGACTCAAGAGACCCAGTACTTC. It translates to CTSSQEGTQETQYF.

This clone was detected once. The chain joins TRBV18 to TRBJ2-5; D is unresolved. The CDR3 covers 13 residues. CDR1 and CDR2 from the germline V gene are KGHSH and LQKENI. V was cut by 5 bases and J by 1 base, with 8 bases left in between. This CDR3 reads CASSRQPQETQYF. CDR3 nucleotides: TGTGCCAGCTCAAGGCAGCCCCAAGAGACCCAGTACTTC. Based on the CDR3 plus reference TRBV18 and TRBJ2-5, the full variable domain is NAGVMQNPRHLVRRRGQEARLRCSPMKGHSHVYWYRQLPEEGLKFMVYLQKENIIDESGMPKERFSAEFPKEGPSILRIQQVVRGDSAAYFCASSRQPQETQYFGPGTRLLVL.